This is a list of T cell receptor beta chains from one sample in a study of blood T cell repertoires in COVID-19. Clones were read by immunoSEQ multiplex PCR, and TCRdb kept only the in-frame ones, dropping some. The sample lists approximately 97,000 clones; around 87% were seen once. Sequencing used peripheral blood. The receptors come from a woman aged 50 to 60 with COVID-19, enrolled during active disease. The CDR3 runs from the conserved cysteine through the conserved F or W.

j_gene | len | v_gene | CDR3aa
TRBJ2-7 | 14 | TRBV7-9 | CASSLQAASYEQYF
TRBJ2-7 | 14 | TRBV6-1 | CASSDPGTVEEQYF
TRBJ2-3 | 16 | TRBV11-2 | CASSSSRDFYTDTQYF
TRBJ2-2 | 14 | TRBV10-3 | CAITTTENTGELFF
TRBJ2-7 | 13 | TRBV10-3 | CATTAQDPYEQYF
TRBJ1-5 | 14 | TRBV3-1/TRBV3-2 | CASSQDRGDQPQHF
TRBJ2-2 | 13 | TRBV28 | CASSPQGFGELFF
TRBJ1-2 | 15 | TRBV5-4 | CASSLKDGTAYGYTF
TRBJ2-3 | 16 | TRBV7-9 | CASSPSSGGAKDTQYF
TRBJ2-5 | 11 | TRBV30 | CAWNRGETQYF
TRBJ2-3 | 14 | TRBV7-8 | CASSLGTGIDTQYF
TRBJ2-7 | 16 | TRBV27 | CASSLYPGGVVNEQYF
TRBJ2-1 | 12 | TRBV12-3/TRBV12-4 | CASSSQGTRQFF
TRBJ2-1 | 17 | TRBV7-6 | CASSLEDKGLPYNEQFF
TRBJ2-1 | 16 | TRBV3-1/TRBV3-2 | CASSPPWGRFGNEQFF
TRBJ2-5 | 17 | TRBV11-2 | CASSLGDSGGAEETQYF
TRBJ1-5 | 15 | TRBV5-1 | CASSLAGTANQPQHF
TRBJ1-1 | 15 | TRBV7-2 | CASSFPGQGANEAFF
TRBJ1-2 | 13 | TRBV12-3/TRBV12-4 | CASSYRENYGYTF
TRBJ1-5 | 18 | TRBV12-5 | CASGAGVLGSYSNQPQHF
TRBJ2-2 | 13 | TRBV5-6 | CASNQQDTGELFF
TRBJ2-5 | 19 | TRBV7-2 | CASSLGVGSGGATWETQYF
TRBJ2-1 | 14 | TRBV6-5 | CASGLPDSYNEQFF
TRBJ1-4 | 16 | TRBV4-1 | CASSQDRNRANEKLFF